This T cell receptor beta chain was identified during a study of identical twins. The study, taken as a whole, reports: One should note that invariant MAIT and iNKT cells could partly confound zero-insertion analyses. Whereas memory repertoires showed no such difference, abundant cord blood beta clonotypes carried fewer insertions.

This clonotype was observed a single time. Its antigen is as yet unknown. Germline V lookup: CDR1 SQVTM, CDR2 ANQGSEA. There are 12 residues in the CDR3. TCRdb passed the 5' RACE reads through MiXCR, listing each CDR3 protein once. The sample has 1.5 million to 2 million distinct CDR3 sequences; roughly a third are singletons. This receptor was identified in a newborn girl in good health. The chain recombines TRBV29-1 with TRBJ2-5; D is unclear. The end of the DNA fits TRBJ2-7 better, so the J call may be wrong. Material: cord blood. In DNA form, the CDR3 reads TGCGGCGCACGAGCTGGACCCGGCGAGCAGTACTTC. It is translated as CGARAGPGEQYF.